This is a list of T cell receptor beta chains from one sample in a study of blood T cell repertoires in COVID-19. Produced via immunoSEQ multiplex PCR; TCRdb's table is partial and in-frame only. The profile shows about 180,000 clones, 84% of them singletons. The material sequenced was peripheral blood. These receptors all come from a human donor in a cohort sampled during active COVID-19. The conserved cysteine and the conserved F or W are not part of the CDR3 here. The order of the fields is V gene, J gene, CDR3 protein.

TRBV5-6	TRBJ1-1	ASSPWWGENTEAF
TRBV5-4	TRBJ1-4	ASSLNPNRGVSEKLF
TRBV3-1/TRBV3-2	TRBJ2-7	ASSQQAYYEQY
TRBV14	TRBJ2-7	ASSQEVGPYEQY
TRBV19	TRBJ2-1	ASSTIDNEQF
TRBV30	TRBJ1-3	AWSVRWARSGNTIY
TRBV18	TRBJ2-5	ASSPPKGYEETQY
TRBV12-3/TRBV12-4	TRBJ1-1	ASSARDREEAF
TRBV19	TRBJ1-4	ASTSPDRGGEKLF
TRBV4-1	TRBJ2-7	ASSQGQGSYEQY
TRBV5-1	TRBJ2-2	ASSPGPGGRKNTGELF
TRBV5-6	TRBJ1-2	ASSLVQGLNYGYT
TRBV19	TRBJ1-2	ASNSEDYGYT
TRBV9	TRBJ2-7	ASSPAGESYEQY
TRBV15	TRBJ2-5	ATSSILPVYETQY
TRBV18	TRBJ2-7	ASSSPAHLYEQY
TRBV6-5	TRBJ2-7	ASSRTSMSYEQY
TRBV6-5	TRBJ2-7	ASTGGGEQY
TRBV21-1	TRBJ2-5	AGPRTAVGTGTEETQY
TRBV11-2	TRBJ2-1	ASSLEQRNYNEQF
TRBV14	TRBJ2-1	ASSRTFLAIEQF
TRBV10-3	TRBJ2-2	AISPGGELF
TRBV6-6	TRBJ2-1	ASSAGYNEQF
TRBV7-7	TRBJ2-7	ASSSGQGSSYEQY
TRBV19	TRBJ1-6	ASGQNNSPLH
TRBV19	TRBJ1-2	ASSMTFTGPQLYGYT
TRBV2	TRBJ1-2	ASSEARGPLYGYT
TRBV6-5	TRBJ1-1	ASRSGTPSNTEAF
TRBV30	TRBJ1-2	AWAPGGANYGYT
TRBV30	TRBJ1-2	AWSDSGRRGYT
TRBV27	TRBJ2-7	ASSRGFSYEQY
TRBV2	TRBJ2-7	ASSVGRDYEQY
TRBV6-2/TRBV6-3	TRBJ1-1	ASSYAGTGVQAGLVAF
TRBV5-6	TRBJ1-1	ASGDRGRVTEAF
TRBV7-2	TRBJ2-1	ASSLEGGVGPYNEQF
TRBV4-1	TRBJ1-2	ASSQEGGRPSSNYGYT
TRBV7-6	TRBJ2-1	ASSQIQVTGWVNEQF
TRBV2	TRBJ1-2	ASLQEGGYT
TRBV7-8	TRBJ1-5	ASSLFVQGLGNQPQH
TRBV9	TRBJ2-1	ASSVAERTSLANEQF
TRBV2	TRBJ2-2	ASSPLLGAPGELF